Shown below are 2 T cell receptor beta chains from a single sample sequenced in a study of siplizumab effects on memory and regulatory T cells. The data were produced by immunoSEQ multiplex PCR, yet TCRdb's version contains in-frame clones alone and is incomplete. The sample lists roughly 110,000 clones; 80% to 95% were seen once. Sequenced input: non-Treg CD4+ T cells sorted from blood. These receptors all stem from a human donor in good health.

This rearrangement joins TRBV7-2 to TRBJ1-2, with D maybe TRBD1 (5 bases). The CDR3 extends over 15 amino acids. Germline V gene sequence: CDR1 SGHTA, CDR2 FQGNSA. The V and J ends lost 4 bases and 0 bases respectively, with 12 bases between them. Here the CDR3 reads CASSSRTSSNYGYTF. The CDR3 DNA reads as TGTGCCAGCAGCTCTCGGACAAGCTCTAACTATGGCTACACCTTC. Variable domain in full (rest from reference TRBV7-2 and TRBJ1-2): GAGVSQSPSNKVTEKGKDVELRCDPISGHTALYWYRQSLGQGLEFLIYFQGNSAPDKSGLPSDRFSAERTGGSVSTLTIQRTQQEDSAVYLCASSSRTSSNYGYTFGSGTRLTVV.

J is TRBJ1-2 and V is TRBV6-6, with D possibly being TRBD1 (5 bases). CDR1 is MNHNY and CDR2 is SVGAGI in the germline V gene (reference sequence). This CDR3 contains 15 residues. The V gene lost 7 bases and the J gene lost 6 bases, with 21 bases spanning the gap. This CDR3 reads CASTFGTGTIHGYTF. CDR3 sequence (DNA): TGTGCCAGCACCTTTGGGACGGGGACGATCCATGGCTACACCTTC.